The 22 T cell receptor beta chains below come from one sample, sequenced in a study of graft-versus-host responses after intestinal transplantation. Antigen specificity for these receptors is unknown. Clones were read by immunoSEQ multiplex PCR, and TCRdb kept only the in-frame ones, dropping some. This table holds about 110,000 clones, roughly 86% found once. The specimen was unstimulated CD4+ T cells sorted from spleen or lymph node cells, collected before transplant. The receptors come from a human donor who was the organ donor for an intestinal transplant.

The rearrangement uses TRBV7-9 and TRBJ1-5; D is uncertain. This CDR3 has 12 residues. Between the trimmed V and J ends, which lost 3 bases and 4 bases, there was a span of 4 bases. Germline V gene sequence: CDR1 SEHNR, CDR2 FQNEAQ (reference sequence). The CDR3 coding sequence is TGTGCCAGCAGCTTTGGGAATCAGCCCCAGCATTTT. This translates into CASSFGNQPQHF.

The V gene is TRBV7-2, the J gene TRBJ2-7; 14 nucleotides match TRBD2. The CDR3 runs to 14 residues. Trimming at V came to 5 bases and at J to 6 bases, leaving 3 bases not matched to a gene. CDR1 and CDR2 from the germline V gene are SGHTA and FQGNSA. For the CDR3, the DNA is TGTGCCAGCAGCACTGGGACTAGCGGGAGCGAGCAGTACTTC. It translates to CASSTGTSGSEQYF.

As to this clone: Other DNA sequences in the same sample also yield this CDR3. This chain joins TRBV12-5 and TRBJ2-2; no definite D call. CDR1 and CDR2 from the germline V gene are LGHNT and FRNRAP. V was trimmed by 4 bases and J by 6 bases, leaving 9 bases between them. The CDR3 totals 13 residues. This CDR3 is CASGSRPSGELFF. As DNA, the CDR3 is TGTGCTAGTGGTTCCCGGCCGTCCGGGGAGCTGTTTTTT.

The chain couples TRBV5-1 to TRBJ2-5, with 11 bases that match TRBD2. CDR1 and CDR2 (germline): SGHRS, YFSETQ. CDR3 length: 16 residues. Trimming cost V 2 bases and J 0 bases; bases outside gene matches: 3. The CDR3 sequence is CASSFLTSGNQETQYF. In nucleotides, the CDR3 is TGCGCCAGCAGCTTCTTGACTAGCGGGAACCAAGAGACCCAGTACTTC.

The J gene is TRBJ1-6, the V gene TRBV18; D might be TRBD1 (6 bases). This CDR3 spans 14 amino acids. The germline V gene encodes CDR1 KGHSH and CDR2 LQKENI. Trimming removed 2 bases from V and 7 bases from J, with 9 bases in between. CDR3 DNA sequence: TGTGCCAGCTCACCAGACAGGCAAAATTCACCCCTCCACTTT. This translates into CASSPDRQNSPLHF.

This chain connects TRBV5-1 to TRBJ1-3; the D gene is possibly TRBD1 (5 bases). Trimming stripped 6 bases from V and 3 bases from J, with 13 bases between. The CDR3 totals 14 residues. In germline, CDR1 is SGHRS, CDR2 YFSETQ. The CDR3 DNA sequence: TGCGCCAGCATGCAGGGTTCCGGTGGAAACACCATATATTTT. Translating it yields CASMQGSGGNTIYF.

The rearrangement uses TRBV7-7 and TRBJ2-1; D may be TRBD1 (6 bases). Between the trimmed V and J ends, which lost 3 bases and 0 bases, there was a span of 6 bases. CDR1 is SSHAT, CDR2 FNYEAQ, per germline (reference sequence). This CDR3 is built from 14 residues. In DNA form, the CDR3 reads TGTGCCAGCAGCTTGGACAGCTCCTACAATGAGCAGTTCTTC. This gives the protein CASSLDSSYNEQFF. Complete variable domain (other parts from reference TRBV7-7 and TRBJ2-1): GAGVSQSPRYKVTKRGQDVTLRCDPISSHATLYWYQQALGQGPEFLTYFNYEAQPDKSGLPSDRFSAERPEGSISTLTIQRTEQRDSAMYRCASSLDSSYNEQFFGPGTRLTVL.

V and J are TRBV2 and TRBJ1-6; tentative D call: TRBD1 (5 bases). The germline gives CDR1 SNHLY, CDR2 FYNNEI. Trimming took off 2 bases at V and 2 bases at J, with 16 bases between the two ends. There are 18 residues in the CDR3. The CDR3 sequence is CASSEQGLGFTYNSPLHF. The CDR3 bases are TGTGCCAGCAGTGAACAGGGCCTAGGGTTCACCTATAATTCACCCCTCCACTTT. Full variable domain (missing parts from reference TRBV2 and TRBJ1-6): EPEVTQTPSHQVTQMGQEVILRCVPISNHLYFYWYRQILGQKVEFLVSFYNNEISEKSEIFDDQFSVERPDGSNFTLKIRSTKLEDSAMYFCASSEQGLGFTYNSPLHFGNGTRLTVT.

This clone was detected only a few times. This chain uses TRBV6-5 with TRBJ1-2; tentative D call: TRBD1 (6 bases). The CDR3 spans 14 residues. V lost 6 bases and J lost 7, with 18 bases in between. Germline lookup yields CDR1 MNHEY and CDR2 SVGAGI. The CDR3: CASRPGHNRGGYTF. CDR3 nucleotide sequence: TGTGCCAGCAGACCGGGACATAACCGTGGTGGCTACACCTTC.

The V and J genes are TRBV19 and TRBJ1-2, with 9 bases that match TRBD1. This CDR3 has 15 amino acids. In germline, CDR1 is LNHDA, CDR2 SQIVND (reference sequence). The V gene end was trimmed by 5 bases and the J gene end by 5 bases; junction bases not matched to a gene: 9. Here the CDR3 DNA reads TGTGCCAGTAGTCGGTGGACAGGGGAAAGATATGGCTACACCTTC. Protein: CASSRWTGERYGYTF.

The chain has TRBV7-2 and TRBJ2-7; possible D gene TRBD2, 5 bases. Deletions cut 0 bases from V and 4 bases from J, with 13 bases between. In germline, CDR1 is SGHTA, CDR2 FQGNSA. The CDR3 is made up of 15 amino acids. The DNA of the CDR3 is TGTGCCAGCAGCTTAGCTAGCGTCAATCAATACGAGCAGTACTTC. Encoded protein: CASSLASVNQYEQYF.

This clone was recorded once. The chain carries TRBV18 and TRBJ1-1, with D possibly matching TRBD1 (6 bases). Trimming left V 3 bases short and J 3 bases short, with 23 bases between. The CDR3 contains 18 residues. Germline V gene sequence: CDR1 KGHSH, CDR2 LQKENI. For the CDR3, the DNA is TGTGCCAGCTCACCCCCCGGGACACCGGAACAGGGTTACACTGAAGCTTTCTTT. This encodes CASSPPGTPEQGYTEAFF.

The chain uses TRBV19 and TRBJ2-7; D remains ambiguous. The CDR3 totals 14 residues. Trimming stripped 5 bases from V and 0 bases from J, with 11 bases between. Germline V gene data show CDR1 as LNHDA and CDR2 as SQIVND (reference sequence). The DNA for the CDR3 is TGTGCCAGTAGTTCGACTGCAAGCTCCTACGAGCAGTACTTC. Protein product: CASSSTASSYEQYF.

This chain joins TRBV5-1 and TRBJ2-3; TRBD2 agrees at 7 bases. Germline CDR1 SGHRS, CDR2 YFSETQ. V gave up 6 bases and J gave up 5 bases; unmatched junction bases: 6. CDR3 size: 13 residues. Here the CDR3 reads CASNESGKDTQYF. The CDR3 DNA reads TGCGCCAGCAACGAGAGCGGGAAAGATACGCAGTATTTT.

This chain joins TRBV27 and TRBJ2-1; TRBD2 aligns across 9 bases. The CDR3 consists of 16 residues. Looked up from germline, CDR1 is MNHEY and CDR2 is SMNVEV (reference sequence). V gave up 5 bases and J gave up 5 bases; unmatched junction bases: 10. The CDR3 spells CASSLLPGLANNEQFF. In DNA, the CDR3 is TGTGCCAGCAGTCTCCTACCGGGACTAGCAAACAATGAGCAGTTCTTC.

The J gene is TRBJ1-3, the V gene TRBV5-4; a possible D gene is TRBD1 (6 bases). Trimming left V 2 bases short and J 3 bases short, with 12 bases between. CDR1 and CDR2 from the germline V gene are SGHNT and YYREEE (reference sequence). This CDR3 has 15 amino acids. The CDR3 sequence is CASSFDQGSGNTIYF. Here the CDR3 DNA reads TGTGCCAGCAGCTTCGACCAGGGGAGTGGAAACACCATATATTTT.

The chain carries TRBV12-5 and TRBJ1-5; D gene unclear. The germline V gene has CDR1 LGHNT and CDR2 FRNRAP. The CDR3 runs 11 residues. V was clipped by 5 bases and J by 7 bases, with 6 bases between them. CDR3 bases: TGTGCTAGTGGTCCCGGACAGCCCCAGCATTTT. Translated: CASGPGQPQHF.

This chain connects TRBV19 to TRBJ2-6; tentatively, D is TRBD1 (5 bases). Trimming took off 9 bases at V and 4 bases at J, with 10 bases between the two ends. Germline lookup yields CDR1 LNHDA and CDR2 SQIVND (reference sequence). This CDR3 has 13 amino acids. DNA for the CDR3: TGTGCCAGCTACAGGTCCGGGGCCAACGTCCTGACTTTC. Amino acid sequence: CASYRSGANVLTF. Full variable domain (rest looked up from reference TRBV19 and TRBJ2-6): DGGITQSPKYLFRKEGQNVTLSCEQNLNHDAMYWYRQDPGQGLRLIYYSQIVNDFQKGDIAEGYSVSREKKESFPLTVTSAQKNPTAFYLCASYRSGANVLTFGAGSRLTVL.

The chain combines TRBV6-5 with TRBJ2-2; TRBD2 is a possible D gene (6 bases). This CDR3 is 15 amino acids long. Germline V gene lookup returns CDR1 MNHEY and CDR2 SVGAGI. V was clipped by 6 bases and J by 5 bases, with 16 bases between them. The CDR3 DNA follows: TGTGCCAGCAGGCCACCGGGAGTCGAGACCGGGGAGCTGTTTTTT. It yields the protein CASRPPGVETGELFF.

The chain links TRBV21-1 to TRBJ1-6; the table's D call of TRBD1 was not tested on the DNA. TRBV21-1 is reported as a pseudogene. This CDR3 is 17 amino acids long. Written as DNA, the CDR3 is TGTGCCAGCAGTTCAGGGCTACACATACATCATAATTCACCCCTCCACTTT. It encodes CASSSGLHIHHNSPLHF.

Details on this clone: The junction and the germline gene differ at one end; a read error may be behind it. This same CDR3 is encoded by further DNA sequences in the sample. The chain uses TRBV29-1 and TRBJ2-2; no clear D gene. CDR3 length: 16 amino acids. Germline values: CDR1 SQVTM, CDR2 ANQGSEA. The CDR3 loop reads CSVSASDFTNTGELFF. The CDR3 DNA reads as TGCAGCGTTTCAGCCTCTGACTTTACGAACACTGGGGAGCTGTTTTTT.

V usage is TRBV2 and J usage is TRBJ1-2; D not certain. CDR1 and CDR2 (germline): SNHLY, FYNNEI. Trimming took 6 bases from V and 2 from J, leaving 13 bases between them. CDR3 length: 14 amino acids. The CDR3 region is CASSAAPPNYGYTF. CDR3 in DNA: TGTGCCAGCAGCGCGGCCCCCCCCAACTATGGCTACACCTTC.